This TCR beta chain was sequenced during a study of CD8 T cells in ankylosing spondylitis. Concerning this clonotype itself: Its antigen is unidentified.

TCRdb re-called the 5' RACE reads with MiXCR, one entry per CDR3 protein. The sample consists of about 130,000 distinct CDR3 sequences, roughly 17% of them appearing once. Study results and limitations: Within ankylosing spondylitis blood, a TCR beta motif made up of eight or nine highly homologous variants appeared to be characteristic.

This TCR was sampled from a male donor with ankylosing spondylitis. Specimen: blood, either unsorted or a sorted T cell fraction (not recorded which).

CDR3 sequence: CASSLVGGYYEQYF. The CDR3 DNA follows: TGTGCCAGCAGCTTAGTGGGCGGGTACTACGAGCAGTACTTC. The rearrangement joins TRBV7-9 to TRBJ2-7; D possibly corresponds to TRBD2 (5 bases). The V gene lost 1 base and the J gene lost 3 bases, with 10 bases spanning the gap. Per germline, CDR1 SEHNR and CDR2 FQNEAQ (reference sequence). The CDR3 covers 14 residues.